The 14 T cell receptor beta chains in this list originate from one sample, sequenced in a study of blood T cell repertoires in COVID-19. Profiled with immunoSEQ multiplex PCR; TCRdb holds only in-frame clones, not every one. The sample consists of around 110,000 clones, almost 85% of them appearing once. Source material: peripheral blood. The receptors stem from a man between 65 and 85 years old with active or convalescent COVID-19.

This clone turned up a few times. The chain has TRBV12-3 or TRBV12-4 and TRBJ2-1; D is unresolved. CDR3 size: 13 residues. The V end lost 7 bases, the J end lost 8 bases, and 15 bases lay between the germline ends. The CDR3 region has the DNA TGTGCCAGCACCAACGTACGAGGCCATGAGCAGTTCTTC. It encodes CASTNVRGHEQFF.

The chain joins TRBV5-4 to TRBJ2-2; D might be TRBD2 (6 bases). V gave up 4 bases and J gave up 4 bases, with 14 bases separating them. Germline V CDR1 and CDR2: SGHNT, YYREEE (reference sequence). The CDR3 spans 15 residues. DNA for the CDR3: TGTGCCAGCAGCGTCCCGACTAGTCGCACCGGGGAGCTGTTTTTT. Amino acids: CASSVPTSRTGELFF.

This chain joins TRBV7-2 and TRBJ2-7, with D possibly being TRBD2 (5 bases). This CDR3 comprises 14 residues. V was pared by 5 bases and J by 2 bases, with 13 bases between. Germline values: CDR1 SGHTA, CDR2 FQGNSA. The CDR3 region is CASSRGEGTYEQYF. The DNA for the CDR3 is TGTGCCAGCAGCCGGGGAGAGGGTACCTACGAGCAGTACTTC.

V is TRBV19 and J is TRBJ1-4; 11 bases agree with TRBD1. The J segment lost 0 bases and the V segment lost 5 bases, leaving 2 bases of the junction unmatched. Germline lookup yields CDR1 LNHDA and CDR2 SQIVND (reference sequence). The CDR3 runs 16 residues. CDR3 loop: CASSGTGGATNEKLFF. The CDR3 region has the DNA TGTGCCAGTAGTGGGACAGGGGGTGCAACTAATGAAAAACTGTTTTTT.

Only a few counts were recorded for this clone. The chain recombines TRBV2 with TRBJ2-3; 11 bases line up with TRBD2. The CDR3 spans 16 residues. Looked up from germline, CDR1 is SNHLY and CDR2 is FYNNEI. Losses at the gene ends were 7 bases for V and 1 base for J; bases not matched to a gene: 7. The CDR3, as DNA: TGTGCCAGCAAAGGACTAGCGGGCCGAGGCACAGATACGCAGTATTTT. Its translation is CASKGLAGRGTDTQYF. The full variable domain, in which reference TRBV2 and TRBJ2-3 provide the parts outside the CDR3, is EPEVTQTPSHQVTQMGQEVILRCVPISNHLYFYWYRQILGQKVEFLVSFYNNEISEKSEIFDDQFSVERPDGSNFTLKIRSTKLEDSAMYFCASKGLAGRGTDTQYFGPGTRLTVL.

This clone was seen a single time. The chain combines TRBV7-9 with TRBJ1-2; D might be TRBD1 (5 bases). The CDR3 loop spans 16 amino acids. Germline V gene lookup returns CDR1 SEHNR and CDR2 FQNEAQ (reference sequence). V lost 7 bases and J lost 1, with 19 bases in between. CDR3 protein: CASTQKGTEGNYGYTF. In DNA form, the CDR3 reads TGTGCCAGCACCCAAAAGGGGACGGAGGGTAACTATGGCTACACCTTC.

V usage is TRBV4-3 and J usage is TRBJ2-1; D unclear. CDR1 is LGHNA and CDR2 is YSLEER in the germline V gene. Trimming took 1 base from V and 4 from J, leaving 11 bases between them. This CDR3 has 15 residues. The DNA of the CDR3 is TGCGCCAGCAGCCAAGTCCCCAACTTATACAATGAGCAGTTCTTC. Amino acids: CASSQVPNLYNEQFF.

The chain combines TRBV2 with TRBJ1-4, with a tentative D call TRBD1 (5 bases). The V end lost 4 bases, the J end lost 5 bases, and 8 bases lay between the germline ends. Germline V gene sequence: CDR1 SNHLY, CDR2 FYNNEI. The CDR3 is made up of 13 amino acids. The CDR3 DNA is TGTGCCAGCAGTGCCAGGGAAAATGAAAAACTGTTTTTT. Translated: CASSARENEKLFF.

CDR3 in amino acids: CASSLTVRDEQYF. The DNA of the CDR3 is TGTGCCAGCAGCTTAACGGTTCGGGACGAGCAGTACTTC. This rearrangement joins TRBV7-3 to TRBJ2-7; D gene uncertain. Germline V gene sequence: CDR1 SGHTA, CDR2 FQGTGA. Between the trimmed V and J ends, which lost 0 bases and 5 bases, there was a span of 8 bases. This CDR3 is built from 13 residues.

The chain uses TRBV29-1 and TRBJ1-4; D gene uncertain. V lost 4 bases, J lost 8 bases, and 14 bases lay in between. Germline-derived CDR1 and CDR2 are SQVTM and ANQGSEA. The CDR3 has 13 amino acids. This CDR3 reads CSVAGSSGEKLFF. The CDR3 coding sequence is TGCAGCGTTGCGGGATCCTCGGGGGAAAAACTGTTTTTT.

This clone was seen a few times. The rearrangement joins TRBV2 to TRBJ1-1; tentatively, D is TRBD1 (6 bases). Germline V gives CDR1 SNHLY, CDR2 FYNNEI. The CDR3 is 13 residues long. Trimming took 7 bases from V and 8 from J, leaving 17 bases between them. CDR3 sequence reads: CASNRDIQKEAFF. The CDR3 DNA follows: TGTGCCAGCAACCGGGACATTCAAAAAGAAGCTTTCTTT.

This chain uses TRBV18 with TRBJ1-3; D is unclear. The V gene's germline CDR1 is KGHSH and CDR2 LQKENI. The CDR3 consists of 13 residues. CDR3 sequence: CLSAELSGNTIYF. CDR3 nucleotide sequence: TGTTTGTCAGCGGAACTCTCTGGAAACACCATATATTTT. The full variable domain, in which reference TRBV18 and TRBJ1-3 provide the parts outside the CDR3, is NAGVMQNPRHLVRRRGQEARLRCSPMKGHSHVYWYRQLPEEGLKFMVYLQKENIIDESGMPKERFSAEFPKEGPSILRIQQVVRGDSAAYFCLSAELSGNTIYFGEGSWLTVV.

This clone turned up a few times. The chain recombines TRBV27 with TRBJ2-1; TRBD1 is a possible D gene (6 bases). The CDR3 consists of 17 residues. The V end was cut by 6 bases, the J end by 3 bases, with 21 bases between. In germline, CDR1 is MNHEY, CDR2 SMNVEV (reference sequence). CDR3 sequence: CASSPPSGTTGYNEQFF. The CDR3 DNA reads as TGTGCCAGCAGCCCCCCGTCTGGGACGACAGGCTACAATGAGCAGTTCTTC.

The chain carries TRBV12-1 and TRBJ2-4; TRBD2, as called in the table, went unchecked against the DNA. TRBV12-1 corresponds to a pseudogene. The CDR3 length is 16 residues. The CDR3: CASSLTSGIAKNIQYF. CDR3 coding DNA: TGTGCCAGCAGCTTGACTAGCGGTATCGCCAAAAACATTCAGTACTTC.